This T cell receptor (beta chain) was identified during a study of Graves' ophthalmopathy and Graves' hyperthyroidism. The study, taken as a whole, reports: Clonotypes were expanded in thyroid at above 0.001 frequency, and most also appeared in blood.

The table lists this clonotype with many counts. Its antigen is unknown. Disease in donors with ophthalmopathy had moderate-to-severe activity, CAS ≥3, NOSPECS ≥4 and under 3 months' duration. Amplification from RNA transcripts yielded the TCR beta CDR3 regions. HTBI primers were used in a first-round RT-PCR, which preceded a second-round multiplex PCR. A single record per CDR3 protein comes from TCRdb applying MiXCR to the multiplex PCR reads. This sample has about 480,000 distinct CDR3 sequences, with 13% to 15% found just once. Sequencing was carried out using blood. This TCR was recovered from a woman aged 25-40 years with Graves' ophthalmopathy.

The CDR3, as DNA: TGTGCCAGCAGCTCTACAGGGAACGGGGAGACCCAGTACTTC. Its translation is CASSSTGNGETQYF. This sequence joins TRBV7-3 and TRBJ2-5, with a tentative D call TRBD1 (6 bases). This CDR3 region has 14 residues. From germline, CDR1 is SGHTA and CDR2 FQGTGA. Trimming removed 4 bases from V and 5 bases from J, with 14 bases in between.